One sample yielded the 29 T cell receptor beta chains listed below, sequenced in a study of OX40 agonist ivuxolimab in advanced cancers. Libraries were prepared by immunoSEQ multiplex PCR; TCRdb keeps only in-frame clonotypes and omits some of them. The repertoire includes under 65,000 clones, 89% of them detected once, and 12% sits in the top ten. The specimen was CD4+ or CD8+ T cells sorted from blood, collected in a trial of the OX40 agonist ivuxolimab. Receptors originate from an adult with an advanced solid tumor such as melanoma, head and neck, liver or kidney cancer.

The chain combines TRBV29-1 with TRBJ2-7; 9 bases line up with TRBD1. This CDR3 spans 13 amino acids. The V gene's germline CDR1 is SQVTM and CDR2 ANQGSEA. The CDR3 nucleotides read TGCTGTAAAGGGGGGGACAGGGACTACGAGCAGTACGTC. As protein: CCKGGDRDYEQYV.

The chain combines TRBV19 with TRBJ1-5; unclear D gene. Germline CDR1 reads LNHDA; CDR2 reads SQIVND (reference sequence). This CDR3 spans 13 amino acids. V lost 5 bases and J 0 bases, leaving 5 bases between the germline ends. The CDR3 nucleotides read TGTGCCAGTAGTGTCGATAGCAATCAGCCCCAGCATTTT. Translation: CASSVDSNQPQHF.

The chain combines TRBV27 with TRBJ1-2, with no clear D. The CDR3 is 14 amino acids. Germline V gene sequence: CDR1 MNHEY, CDR2 SMNVEV (reference sequence). V lost 2 bases and J lost 8, with 15 bases in between. As DNA, the CDR3 is TGTGCCAGCAGTTTAGGCCCAACGCTGGAGGGCTACACCTTC. Encoded protein: CASSLGPTLEGYTF.

CDR3 amino acids: CASSLDRGFRNSPLHF. The CDR3 nucleotides read TGTGCCAGCAGTTTAGATCGGGGATTCAGGAATTCACCCCTCCACTTT. The chain combines TRBV28 with TRBJ1-6; D unresolved. The CDR3 has 16 residues. Per germline, CDR1 MDHEN and CDR2 SYDVKM. V was shortened by 2 bases and J by 7 bases, with 15 bases between the two germline ends. The full variable domain, in which reference TRBV28 and TRBJ1-6 provide the parts outside the CDR3, is DVKVTQSSRYLVKRTGEKVFLECVQDMDHENMFWYRQDPGLGLRLIYFSYDVKMKEKGDIPEGYSVSREKKERFSLILESASTNQTSMYLCASSLDRGFRNSPLHFGNGTRLTVT.

This chain connects TRBV7-9 to TRBJ2-7, with 8 bases that match TRBD2. Germline CDR1 SEHNR, CDR2 FQNEAQ (reference sequence). With 6 bases clipped from V and 6 bases from J, the junction kept 13 bases outside the gene matches. This CDR3 contains 15 residues. For the CDR3, the DNA is TGTGCCAGCAGTCAAGAACCGGGGGGGCGGTCCGAGCAGTACTTC. It codes for CASSQEPGGRSEQYF. Variable domain in full (rest from reference TRBV7-9 and TRBJ2-7): DTGVSQNPRHKITKRGQNVTFRCDPISEHNRLYWYRQTLGQGPEFLTYFQNEAQLEKSRLLSDRFSAERPKGSFSTLEIQRTEQGDSAMYLCASSQEPGGRSEQYFGPGTRLTVT.

This chain joins TRBV18 and TRBJ2-1; TRBD2 agrees at 8 bases. The length of the CDR3 is 16 residues. The V gene's germline CDR1 is KGHSH and CDR2 LQKENI. With 4 bases clipped from V and 9 bases from J, the junction kept 14 bases outside the gene matches. CDR3 residues: CASSLTTGGSSSEQFF. Written as DNA, the CDR3 is TGTGCCAGCTCACTAACTACGGGGGGGAGCTCCAGTGAGCAGTTCTTC.

This chain connects TRBV28 to TRBJ1-2; possibly TRBD1 for D (6 bases). The CDR3 extends over 16 amino acids. V was clipped by 5 bases and J by 6 bases, with 22 bases between them. Germline CDR1 reads MDHEN; CDR2 reads SYDVKM. CDR3 sequence (DNA): TGTGCCAGCAGTCCGTGGGACAACTGGTGGTTCAATGGCTACACCTTC. Translated: CASSPWDNWWFNGYTF.

V usage is TRBV11-3 and J usage is TRBJ1-2; 8 bases align to TRBD1. The germline V gene has CDR1 SGHNT and CDR2 YENEEA. Germline trimming cut 5 bases from V and 5 bases from J; bases unmatched to any gene: 4. There are 13 residues in the CDR3. The CDR3 nucleotides are TGTGCCAGCAGCCAATACAGGGGGTATGGCTACACCTTC. It translates to CASSQYRGYGYTF.

V usage is TRBV28 and J usage is TRBJ1-4, with 9 bases matching TRBD1. CDR3 length: 14 residues. V lost 9 bases and J lost 3; bases outside the gene matches: 5. CDR1 is MDHEN and CDR2 is SYDVKM in the germline V gene. CDR3: CASCRQGANEKLFF. CDR3 sequence (DNA): TGTGCCAGTTGTCGACAGGGGGCTAATGAAAAACTGTTTTTT.

The CDR3 DNA follows: TGTGCCAGCAGCATCCTCGGCCCCGGGGGCACTGAAGCTTTCTTT. It is translated as CASSILGPGGTEAFF. The chain carries TRBV7-9 and TRBJ1-1, with a weak D call TRBD1 (5 bases). Germline lookup yields CDR1 SEHNR and CDR2 FQNEAQ (reference sequence). V lost 5 bases and J lost 4, with 17 bases in between. This CDR3 is built from 15 residues.

The CDR3 DNA reads as TGTGCCAGCAAGACGAGCAATCAGCCCCAGCATTTT. Amino acid sequence: CASKTSNQPQHF. The genes are TRBV21-1 and TRBJ1-5. TRBV21-1 is labeled a pseudogene. This CDR3 comprises 12 residues.

The chain combines TRBV30 with TRBJ1-2; D gene ambiguous. This CDR3 has 15 amino acids. Trimming left V 5 bases short and J 0 bases short, with 16 bases between. Germline-derived CDR1 and CDR2 are GTSNPN and SVGIG (reference sequence). The CDR3 region is CAWQEDPGANYGYTF. DNA of the CDR3: TGTGCCTGGCAGGAGGACCCAGGAGCTAACTATGGCTACACCTTC.

The rearrangement links TRBV7-9 to TRBJ2-3; perhaps TRBD2 as D (6 bases). Germline V CDR1 and CDR2: SEHNR, FQNEAQ (reference sequence). The CDR3 runs 14 residues. Trimming left V 11 bases short and J 1 base short, with 16 bases between. CDR3 residues: CAPEEGSGTDTQYF. The CDR3 DNA reads TGTGCCCCCGAGGAGGGGTCTGGCACAGATACGCAGTATTTT.

The rearrangement uses TRBV15 and TRBJ2-4; 7 bases match TRBD2. CDR3 length equals 15 residues. After removal of 6 bases from V and 7 bases from J, the junction contained 12 bases not matched to a gene. CDR1 is LNHNV, CDR2 YYDKDF, per germline (reference sequence). CDR3 residues: CATRAWEGPRNIQYF. CDR3 bases: TGTGCCACCAGGGCCTGGGAGGGCCCGCGTAACATTCAGTACTTC.

The genes are TRBV11-2 and TRBJ2-5; D remains ambiguous. Looked up from germline, CDR1 is SGHAT and CDR2 is FQNNGV. V was trimmed by 1 base and J by 5 bases, leaving 8 bases between them. The CDR3 is 13 residues long. This CDR3 is CASSLGMGETQYF. The CDR3 nucleotides read TGTGCCAGCAGCTTAGGGATGGGGGAGACCCAGTACTTC.

The CDR3 here is CASSESWVIGWNTEAFF. DNA of the CDR3: TGCGCCAGCAGTGAGTCATGGGTAATTGGGTGGAACACTGAAGCTTTCTTT. The V gene is TRBV10-2, the J gene TRBJ1-1; no clear D gene. Trimming took 0 bases from V and 1 from J, leaving 15 bases between them. Germline values: CDR1 WSHSY, CDR2 SAAADI. This CDR3 spans 17 amino acids.

The V gene is TRBV25-1, the J gene TRBJ1-5; D unresolved. The CDR3 length is 13 residues. V lost 0 bases, J lost 9 bases, and 9 bases lay in between. Germline CDR1 is MGHDK and CDR2 is SYGVNS. Here the CDR3 DNA reads TGTGCCAGCAGTGAATACGGGCCGGGGCCCCAGCATTTT. Protein product: CASSEYGPGPQHF.

The chain employs TRBV4-1 and TRBJ2-7; D may be TRBD1 (6 bases). Germline V CDR1 and CDR2: MGHRA, YSYEKL. The CDR3 runs 16 residues. The V end lost 3 bases, the J end lost 0 bases, and 15 bases lay between the germline ends. Here the CDR3 DNA reads TGCGCCAGCAGCCATCCCCTGGGGGCGTCCTCCTACGAGCAGTACTTC. This codes for CASSHPLGASSYEQYF.

This chain links TRBV7-9 with TRBJ2-5, with 8 bases identical to TRBD2. CDR1 and CDR2 (germline): SEHNR, FQNEAQ (reference sequence). Germline trimming cut 1 base from V and 4 bases from J; bases unmatched to any gene: 5. This CDR3 comprises 15 residues. For the CDR3, the DNA is TGTGCCAGCAGCTTAGTCATCGGGAGGGCAGAGACCCAGTACTTC. It specifies CASSLVIGRAETQYF.

V usage is TRBV19 and J usage is TRBJ1-1; no firm D call. The CDR3 is made up of 14 amino acids. Germline lookup yields CDR1 LNHDA and CDR2 SQIVND (reference sequence). Trimming left V 7 bases short and J 2 bases short, with 14 bases between. This chain's CDR3 is CASTYRSGNTEAFF. In DNA form, the CDR3 reads TGTGCCAGTACCTATCGGTCGGGAAACACTGAAGCTTTCTTT.

V and J are TRBV27 and TRBJ2-2; D remains unclear. From germline, CDR1 is MNHEY and CDR2 SMNVEV (reference sequence). The CDR3 runs 15 residues. The V end lost 2 bases, the J end lost 2 bases, and 9 bases lay between the germline ends. CDR3 residues: CASSLGILNTGELFF. The CDR3 DNA follows: TGTGCCAGCAGTTTAGGGATCCTAAACACCGGGGAGCTGTTTTTT.

The genes are TRBV27 and TRBJ1-1; D remains ambiguous. CDR3 length: 13 residues. Trimming stripped 3 bases from V and 2 bases from J, with 7 bases between. Germline V gene data show CDR1 as MNHEY and CDR2 as SMNVEV (reference sequence). CDR3 loop: CASSFGPNTEAFF. The CDR3 bases are TGTGCCAGCAGTTTTGGACCAAACACTGAAGCTTTCTTT.

The chain carries TRBV14 and TRBJ2-5; TRBD2 matches at 9 bases. Germline-derived CDR1 and CDR2 are SGHDN and FVKESK. J gave up 0 bases and V 3 bases, and 8 bases lay outside the gene matches. This CDR3 contains 17 residues. CDR3 nucleotides: TGTGCCAGCAGCCAGTTCGGTAGCGGGAGTTACCAAGAGACCCAGTACTTC. This sequence encodes CASSQFGSGSYQETQYF.

The sample holds one count of this clone. The CDR3 reads CASTPSFLSNEQFF. The CDR3 nucleotides are TGTGCCAGCACCCCATCCTTTTTAAGCAATGAGCAGTTCTTC. The chain uses TRBV11-2 and TRBJ2-1; no firm D call. The V gene lost 7 bases and the J gene lost 6 bases, with 16 bases spanning the gap. This CDR3 has 14 residues. Germline-derived CDR1 and CDR2 are SGHAT and FQNNGV.

This sequence joins TRBV29-1 and TRBJ2-1; D unclear. CDR3 length equals 12 residues. Per the germline V gene, CDR1 is SQVTM and CDR2 is ANQGSEA. V shed 3 bases and J shed 4 bases, with 7 bases lying between them. CDR3 amino acids: CSVEAVYNEQFF. The DNA for the CDR3 is TGCAGCGTTGAGGCGGTTTACAATGAGCAGTTCTTC.

The chain couples TRBV19 to TRBJ2-1; tentative D call: TRBD2 (5 bases). Germline assignment: CDR1 LNHDA and CDR2 SQIVND (reference sequence). This CDR3 is 15 amino acids long. The V end was cut by 4 bases, the J end by 4 bases, with 14 bases between. CDR3 protein: CASSTHQRTYNEQFF. The DNA of the CDR3 is TGTGCCAGTAGTACTCACCAGCGGACTTACAATGAGCAGTTCTTC.

This chain links TRBV4-3 with TRBJ2-1; tentative D call: TRBD2 (6 bases). The CDR3 has 18 residues. The V gene lost 1 base and the J gene lost 8 bases, with 24 bases spanning the gap. The V gene's germline CDR1 is LGHNA and CDR2 YSLEER. The DNA of the CDR3 is TGCGCCAGCAGCCAAGGCTTTCTAGCGAGTGAGGGATTTGATGAGCAGTTCTTC. Translation gives CASSQGFLASEGFDEQFF.

The chain's CDR3 is CATGTGTNEQFF. In DNA form, the CDR3 reads TGTGCCACCGGGACAGGTACCAACGAGCAGTTCTTC. This rearrangement joins TRBV7-9 to TRBJ2-1; 8 bases are a match to TRBD1. The V gene end was trimmed by 10 bases and the J gene end by 10 bases; junction bases not matched to a gene: 9. Germline lookup yields CDR1 SEHNR and CDR2 FQNEAQ (reference sequence). The CDR3 length is 12 residues.

The rearrangement links TRBV28 to TRBJ2-1; unclear D gene. V shed 3 bases and J shed 8 bases, with 8 bases lying between them. The CDR3 sequence is 12 residues long. The V gene's germline CDR1 is MDHEN and CDR2 SYDVKM. CDR3: CASSLLKYEQFF. DNA for the CDR3: TGTGCCAGCAGTTTGTTAAAATATGAGCAGTTCTTC. The variable domain in full, completed from reference TRBV28 and TRBJ2-1, reads DVKVTQSSRYLVKRTGEKVFLECVQDMDHENMFWYRQDPGLGLRLIYFSYDVKMKEKGDIPEGYSVSREKKERFSLILESASTNQTSMYLCASSLLKYEQFFGPGTRLTVL.